The rows below give T cell receptor beta chains drawn from one sample of a study of blood T cell repertoires in COVID-19. This table comes from immunoSEQ multiplex PCR, and its TCRdb copy is limited to in-frame clones, with some not included. The data contain 310,000 or so clones, about nine tenths of them seen just once; the ten biggest clones take up 11%. Sequencing input: peripheral blood. The receptors originated from a woman under 40 with COVID-19, enrolled during active disease. Both conserved end residues are part of each CDR3. D genes are given only for firm matches. The size field is filled for only some rows; it gives once, few, many or a size class.

d_call | clone_size | j_call | v_call | cdr3_nt | cdr3_aa
TRBD1 | NA | TRBJ1-2 | TRBV5-1 | TGCGCCAGCAGCTTGCAGGGACAGGGGAACTATGGCTACACCTTC | CASSLQGQGNYGYTF
TRBD2 | once | TRBJ2-3 | TRBV11-2 | TGTGCCAGCACCCCGGGGGGACTAGCGGGAGTTACGCAGTATTTT | CASTPGGLAGVTQYF
TRBD1 | NA | TRBJ1-2 | TRBV28 | TGTGCCAGCAGACTGGGACAGTTCCGAGGCTACACCTTC | CASRLGQFRGYTF
NA | NA | TRBJ2-5 | TRBV19 | TGTGCCAGTAGTATAGGACATGGCCAAGAGACCCAGTACTTC | CASSIGHGQETQYF
TRBD2 | NA | TRBJ2-7 | TRBV12-3/TRBV12-4 | TGTGCCAGCAGCGGACTAGCGGGAGGCGAGCAGTACTTC | CASSGLAGGEQYF
TRBD1 | NA | TRBJ1-1 | TRBV5-5 | TGTGCCAGCAGCGGACAGGGCAGCACTGAAGCTTTCTTT | CASSGQGSTEAFF
NA | NA | TRBJ2-4 | TRBV19 | TGTGCCAGTAGTACCGGACAGCTAGCCAAAAACATTCAGTACTTC | CASSTGQLAKNIQYF
TRBD2 | NA | TRBJ2-5 | TRBV2 | TGTGCCAGCAGTGGGGAGGGTTCAGAGACCCAGTACTTC | CASSGEGSETQYF
NA | NA | TRBJ2-2 | TRBV27 | TGTGCCAGCAGATTGTCCAGCGGCGCGAACACCGGGGAGCTGTTTTTT | CASRLSSGANTGELFF
NA | once | TRBJ1-2 | TRBV19 | TGTGCCAGTAGTATTATTACCCGGAGAACCTATGGCTACACCTTC | CASSIITRRTYGYTF
TRBD1 | NA | TRBJ2-5 | TRBV5-4 | TGTGCCAGCAGCTTGGGACAGGGGGACCAAGAGACCCAGTACTTC | CASSLGQGDQETQYF
NA | NA | TRBJ1-5 | TRBV5-6 | TGTGCCAGCAGCTTGCTGGCGTCAGGCAGACAGCCCCAGCATTTT | CASSLLASGRQPQHF
NA | NA | TRBJ1-1 | TRBV28 | TGTGCCATCCAGTCCGAATCGTTGAACACTGAAGCTTTCTTT | CAIQSESLNTEAFF
TRBD1 | NA | TRBJ2-4 | TRBV6-5 | TGTGCCAGTGGACAGGTAGCCAAAAACATTCAGTACTTC | CASGQVAKNIQYF
NA | once | TRBJ2-7 | TRBV7-2 | TGTGCCAGCAGATCTCAGGGGGCTAGCGGCTACGAGCAGTACTTC | CASRSQGASGYEQYF
TRBD2 | NA | TRBJ2-3 | TRBV7-2 | TGTGCCAGCAGCTTCAGGACTAGCGGGAGAACAGATACGCAGTATTTT | CASSFRTSGRTDTQYF
TRBD1 | NA | TRBJ1-2 | TRBV18 | TGTGCCAGCTCACCATCAGCAGGGGGAACCAACTATGGCTACACCTTC | CASSPSAGGTNYGYTF
TRBD1 | NA | TRBJ1-2 | TRBV5-5 | TGTGCCAGCAGCCGTCAGGTGGACAGGCTCGATGGCTACACCTTC | CASSRQVDRLDGYTF
TRBD2 | NA | TRBJ2-1 | TRBV9 | TGTGCCAGCAGCGAGGGGAGACTAGCGGTGGAAGGGCAGTTCTTC | CASSEGRLAVEGQFF
NA | NA | TRBJ2-7 | TRBV30 | TGTGCCTGGATGGGACATTCCTTGAACGAGCAGTACTTC | CAWMGHSLNEQYF
TRBD2 | NA | TRBJ2-2 | TRBV28 | TGTGCCAGCAGTTCTCCCGGGACTAGCTTCACCGGGGAGCTGTTTTTT | CASSSPGTSFTGELFF
NA | NA | TRBJ1-5 | TRBV18 | TGTGCCAGCTCACCAAACCCAGGGAACAATCAGCCCCAGCATTTT | CASSPNPGNNQPQHF
NA | NA | TRBJ1-5 | TRBV6-1 | TGTGCCAGCAGTGAAGCGGGGGGGATTCAGCCCCAGCATTTT | CASSEAGGIQPQHF
TRBD2 | NA | TRBJ2-7 | TRBV3-1/TRBV3-2 | TGTGCCAGCAGCCAAGATCTAGCGGGATCCTACGAGCAGTACTTC | CASSQDLAGSYEQYF
TRBD1 | NA | TRBJ2-7 | TRBV11-3 | TGTGCCAGCAGCTTCGACAGGGACAACGAGCAGTACTTC | CASSFDRDNEQYF
NA | once | TRBJ1-1 | TRBV28 | TGTGCCAGCAGGGACACTTTGAACACTGAAGCTTTCTTT | CASRDTLNTEAFF
TRBD1 | NA | TRBJ1-1 | TRBV30 | TGTGCCTTTGCTACAGGGGGCTGGGGCACTGAAGCTTTCTTT | CAFATGGWGTEAFF
NA | once | TRBJ2-1 | TRBV9 | TGTGCCAGCAGCGCCGGACTCCGCAATGAGCAGTTCTTC | CASSAGLRNEQFF
NA | few | TRBJ1-4 | TRBV27 | TGTGCCAGCAGTCCAGGACAGAAACTGTTTTTT | CASSPGQKLFF
NA | once | TRBJ1-4 | TRBV6-1 | TGTGCCAGCAGTGACAGGGTGACTAATGAAAAACTGTTTTTT | CASSDRVTNEKLFF
TRBD1 | NA | TRBJ1-1 | TRBV6-5 | TGTGCCAGCACGGTTGGGACAGCTTTAGAAGCTTTCTTT | CASTVGTALEAFF
TRBD1 | NA | TRBJ1-1 | TRBV2 | TGTGCCAGTACAAACAGGGGGAACACTGAAGCTTTCTTT | CASTNRGNTEAFF
NA | NA | TRBJ2-1 | TRBV28 | TGTGCCAGCAGTTTATATGGGTCAGACATATCCTCCTACAATGAGCAGTTCTTC | CASSLYGSDISSYNEQFF
NA | NA | TRBJ1-2 | TRBV6-5 | TGTGCCAGCAGTTACGACAGGCATGGGGGCTACACCTTC | CASSYDRHGGYTF
TRBD1 | NA | TRBJ2-7 | TRBV2 | TGTGCCAGCGAGGGACAGGGGAAATACGAGCAGTACTTC | CASEGQGKYEQYF
NA | NA | TRBJ1-1 | TRBV9 | TGTGCCAGCAGCTCAGGGCAGGGAAGGGACACTGAAGCTTTCTTT | CASSSGQGRDTEAFF